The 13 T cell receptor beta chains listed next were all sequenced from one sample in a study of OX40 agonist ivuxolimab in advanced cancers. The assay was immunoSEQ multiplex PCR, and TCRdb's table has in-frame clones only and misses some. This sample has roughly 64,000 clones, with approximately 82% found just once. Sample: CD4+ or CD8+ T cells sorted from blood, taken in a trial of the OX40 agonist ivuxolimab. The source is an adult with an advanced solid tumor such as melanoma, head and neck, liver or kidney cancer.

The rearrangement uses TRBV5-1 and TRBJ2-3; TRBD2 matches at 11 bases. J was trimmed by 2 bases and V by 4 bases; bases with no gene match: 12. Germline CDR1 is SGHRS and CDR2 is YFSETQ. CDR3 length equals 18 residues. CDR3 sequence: CASSGSSGGRSPTDTQYF. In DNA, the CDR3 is TGCGCCAGCAGCGGCTCTAGCGGGGGGCGTTCCCCCACAGATACGCAGTATTTT.

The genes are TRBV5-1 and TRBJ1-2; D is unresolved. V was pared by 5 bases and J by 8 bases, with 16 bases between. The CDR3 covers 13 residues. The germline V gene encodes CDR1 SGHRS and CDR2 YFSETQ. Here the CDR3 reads CASSRGFSDGYTF. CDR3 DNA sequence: TGCGCCAGCAGTCGAGGGTTTTCGGACGGCTACACCTTC.

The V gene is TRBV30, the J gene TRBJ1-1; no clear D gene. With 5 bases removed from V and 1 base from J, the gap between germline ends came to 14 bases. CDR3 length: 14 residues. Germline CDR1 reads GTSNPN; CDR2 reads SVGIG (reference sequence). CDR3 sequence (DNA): TGTGCCTGGGGGATTAACGGTGGGAACACTGAAGCTTTCTTT. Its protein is CAWGINGGNTEAFF.

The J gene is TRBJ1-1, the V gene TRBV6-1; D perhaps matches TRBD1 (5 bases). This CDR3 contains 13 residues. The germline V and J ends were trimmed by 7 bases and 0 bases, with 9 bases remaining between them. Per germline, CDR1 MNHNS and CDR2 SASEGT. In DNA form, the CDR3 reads TGTGCCAGCACGGGGCAGTTGAACACTGAAGCTTTCTTT. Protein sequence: CASTGQLNTEAFF.

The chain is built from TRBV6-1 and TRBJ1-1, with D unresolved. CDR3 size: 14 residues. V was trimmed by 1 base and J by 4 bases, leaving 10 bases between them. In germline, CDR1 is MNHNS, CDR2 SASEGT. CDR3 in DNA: TGTGCCAGCAGTGAAGTCTACCGGGGCACTGAAGCTTTCTTT. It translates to CASSEVYRGTEAFF.

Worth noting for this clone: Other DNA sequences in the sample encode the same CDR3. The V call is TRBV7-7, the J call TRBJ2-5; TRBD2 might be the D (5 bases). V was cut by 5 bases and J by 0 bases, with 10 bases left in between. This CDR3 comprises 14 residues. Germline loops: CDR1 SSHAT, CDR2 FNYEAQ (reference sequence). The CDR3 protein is CASSPSGNQETQYF. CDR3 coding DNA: TGTGCCAGCAGCCCATCGGGGAACCAAGAGACCCAGTACTTC.

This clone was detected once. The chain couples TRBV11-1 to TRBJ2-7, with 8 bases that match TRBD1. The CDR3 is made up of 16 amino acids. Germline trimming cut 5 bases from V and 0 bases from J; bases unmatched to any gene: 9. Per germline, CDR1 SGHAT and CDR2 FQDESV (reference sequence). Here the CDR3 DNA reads TGTGCCAGCAGCCCCAGACAGGGGAGTTCCTCCTACGAGCAGTACTTC. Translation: CASSPRQGSSSYEQYF. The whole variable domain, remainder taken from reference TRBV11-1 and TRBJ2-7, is EAEVAQSPRYKITEKSQAVAFWCDPISGHATLYWYRQILGQGPELLVQFQDESVVDDSQLPKDRFSAERLKGVDSTLKIQPAELGDSAMYLCASSPRQGSSSYEQYFGPGTRLTVT.

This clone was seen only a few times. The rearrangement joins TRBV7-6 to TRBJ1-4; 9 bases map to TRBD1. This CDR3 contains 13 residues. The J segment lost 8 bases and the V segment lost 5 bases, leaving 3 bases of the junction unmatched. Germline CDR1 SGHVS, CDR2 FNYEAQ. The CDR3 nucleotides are TGTGCCAGCAGCACAGGGGGCCAGGAAAAACTGTTTTTT. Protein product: CASSTGGQEKLFF.

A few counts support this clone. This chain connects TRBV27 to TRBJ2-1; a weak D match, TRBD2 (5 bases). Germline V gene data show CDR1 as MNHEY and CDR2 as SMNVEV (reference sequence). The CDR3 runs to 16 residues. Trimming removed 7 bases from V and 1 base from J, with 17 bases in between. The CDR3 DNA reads TGTGCCAGCATGGGTGGGAGCTGGAGTTCCTACAATGAGCAGTTCTTC. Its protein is CASMGGSWSSYNEQFF.

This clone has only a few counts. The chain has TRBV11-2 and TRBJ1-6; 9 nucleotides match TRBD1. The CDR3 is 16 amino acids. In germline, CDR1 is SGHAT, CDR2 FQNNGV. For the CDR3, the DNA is TGTGCAACCCGGGACAGGGCAGGTTATGGAGGTTCACCCCTCCACTTT. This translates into CATRDRAGYGGSPLHF.

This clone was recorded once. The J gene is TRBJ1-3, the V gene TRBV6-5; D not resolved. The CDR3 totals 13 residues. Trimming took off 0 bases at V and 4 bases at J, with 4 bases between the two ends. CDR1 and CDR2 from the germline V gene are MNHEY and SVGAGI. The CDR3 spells CASSYSPGNTIYF. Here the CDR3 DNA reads TGTGCCAGCAGTTACTCCCCCGGAAACACCATATATTTT.

The CDR3 DNA is TGTGCCAGCAGCCCCCGACAGAACAATGAGCAGTTCTTC. Translating gives CASSPRQNNEQFF. The rearrangement links TRBV4-2 to TRBJ2-1, with a tentative D call TRBD1 (5 bases). Germline-derived CDR1 and CDR2 are LGHNA and YNFKEQ. The CDR3 runs 13 residues. With 4 bases removed from V and 5 bases from J, the gap between germline ends came to 9 bases.

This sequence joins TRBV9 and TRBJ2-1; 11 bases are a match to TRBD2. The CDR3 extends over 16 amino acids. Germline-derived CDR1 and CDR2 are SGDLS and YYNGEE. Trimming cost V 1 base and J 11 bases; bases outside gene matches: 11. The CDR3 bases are TGTGCCAGCAGCGTAATAGACCTAGCGGGGGGATCTCAGCAGTTCTTC. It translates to CASSVIDLAGGSQQFF.